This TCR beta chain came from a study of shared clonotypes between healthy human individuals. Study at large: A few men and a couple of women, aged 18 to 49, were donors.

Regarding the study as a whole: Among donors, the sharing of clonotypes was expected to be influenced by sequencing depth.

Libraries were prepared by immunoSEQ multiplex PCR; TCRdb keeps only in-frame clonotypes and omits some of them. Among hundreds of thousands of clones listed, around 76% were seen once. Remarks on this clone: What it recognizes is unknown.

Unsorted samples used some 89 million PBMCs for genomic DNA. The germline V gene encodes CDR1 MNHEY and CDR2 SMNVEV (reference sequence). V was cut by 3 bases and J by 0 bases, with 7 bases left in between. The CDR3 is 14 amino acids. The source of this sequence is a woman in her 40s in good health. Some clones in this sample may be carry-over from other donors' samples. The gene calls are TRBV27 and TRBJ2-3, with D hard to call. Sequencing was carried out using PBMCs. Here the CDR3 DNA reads TGTGCCAGCAGTTTCACCGCTAGCACAGATACGCAGTATTTT. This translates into CASSFTASTDTQYF.